Presented here are 23 T cell receptor beta chains from one specimen sequenced in a study of blood T cell repertoires in COVID-19. Data came from immunoSEQ multiplex PCR; TCRdb stores just in-frame clones and leaves some out. Here the sample spans a few hundred thousand clones, 70% to 90% being singletons. Sequencing used peripheral blood. Receptors were obtained from a woman aged 70 to 79 with acute or convalescent COVID-19.

This chain's CDR3 is CASTLQGASNYGYTF. The CDR3 DNA sequence: TGTGCCAGTACTCTCCAGGGGGCATCGAACTATGGCTACACCTTC. The chain couples TRBV19 to TRBJ1-2; 8 bases line up with TRBD1. This CDR3 spans 15 amino acids. Germline V CDR1 and CDR2: LNHDA, SQIVND (reference sequence). V shed 7 bases, J shed 2 bases, and the junction held 9 bases outside the gene matches.

This chain uses TRBV11-2 with TRBJ1-1; no reliable D call. V shed 3 bases and J shed 1 base, with 12 bases lying between them. Germline CDR1 reads SGHAT; CDR2 reads FQNNGV. This CDR3 spans 15 amino acids. DNA of the CDR3: TGTGCCAGCAGCTTGTTCGTACAACAGAACACTGAAGCTTTCTTT. Its protein product is CASSLFVQQNTEAFF.

This clone was counted between two and nine times. The chain uses TRBV5-4 and TRBJ1-1; possible D gene TRBD1, 6 bases. The length of the CDR3 is 14 residues. Germline V lookup: CDR1 SGHNT, CDR2 YYREEE (reference sequence). Trimming pared 6 bases from V and 7 bases from J, leaving 19 bases between. The CDR3 loop reads CASTYRGGPREAFF. DNA of the CDR3: TGTGCCAGCACCTATCGAGGGGGTCCCCGTGAAGCTTTCTTT.

V and J are TRBV18 and TRBJ1-2, with D perhaps matching TRBD1 (6 bases). Looked up from germline, CDR1 is KGHSH and CDR2 is LQKENI. The CDR3 totals 14 residues. V lost 6 bases to trimming and J lost 7 bases, with 18 bases between them. CDR3 amino acids: CASSTNYRVPGYTF. CDR3 coding DNA: TGTGCCAGCTCGACCAATTACAGGGTCCCTGGCTACACCTTC.

The gene calls are TRBV15 and TRBJ1-1; tentatively, D is TRBD1 (5 bases). The V end lost 0 bases, the J end lost 1 base, and 9 bases lay between the germline ends. This CDR3 is built from 15 residues. CDR1 is LNHNV and CDR2 is YYDKDF in the germline V gene (reference sequence). The CDR3 nucleotides read TGTGCCACCAGCAGAGATAGCGGGGGGAACACTGAAGCTTTCTTT. It translates to CATSRDSGGNTEAFF.

The CDR3 sequence: CASTPSDNDYGYTF. In nucleotides, the CDR3 is TGTGCCAGCACACCCTCGGACAACGACTATGGCTACACCTTC. The rearrangement links TRBV5-5 to TRBJ1-2; D is perhaps TRBD1 (5 bases). The CDR3 extends over 14 amino acids. Germline V gene sequence: CDR1 SGHKS, CDR2 YYEKEE (reference sequence). Trimming stripped 6 bases from V and 3 bases from J, with 15 bases between.

The chain employs TRBV6-6 and TRBJ1-5; TRBD1 matches at 10 bases. The CDR3 contains 15 residues. The V segment lost 2 bases and the J segment 6 bases; nucleotides outside the gene matches: 4. Per germline, CDR1 MNHNY and CDR2 SVGAGI (reference sequence). The CDR3 DNA is TGTGCCAGCAGTTACCTAGGGACAGGGGCTCAGCCCCAGCATTTT. It yields the protein CASSYLGTGAQPQHF.

The CDR3: CASSLEPTSGGLASYEQYF. CDR3 nucleotides: TGTGCCAGCAGCTTGGAGCCGACTAGCGGGGGGCTTGCCTCCTACGAGCAGTACTTC. The chain uses TRBV7-6 and TRBJ2-7; 13 bases match TRBD2. V lost 3 bases, J lost 0 bases, and 11 bases stayed unmatched. This CDR3 comprises 19 residues. Germline assignment: CDR1 SGHVS and CDR2 FNYEAQ.

V usage is TRBV5-1 and J usage is TRBJ1-1, with a tentative D call TRBD1 (5 bases). The length of the CDR3 is 16 residues. V was cut by 0 bases and J by 1 base, with 13 bases left in between. CDR1 is SGHRS, CDR2 YFSETQ, per germline. CDR3: CASSLGGTNANTEAFF. DNA for the CDR3: TGCGCCAGCAGCTTGGGGGGGACTAATGCGAACACTGAAGCTTTCTTT.

This clone was observed a single time. The V call is TRBV4-1, the J call TRBJ2-5, with 12 positions matching TRBD2. Germline loops: CDR1 MGHRA, CDR2 YSYEKL. V lost 6 bases and J lost 7; bases outside the gene matches: 12. CDR3 length: 16 amino acids. The CDR3 loop reads CASRPGLAGRLGTQYF. CDR3 DNA: TGCGCCAGCAGACCGGGACTAGCGGGCCGTTTGGGGACCCAGTACTTC.

This clone was observed a few times. V gene TRBV5-1 combines with J gene TRBJ1-1; possibly TRBD1 for D (6 bases). Germline V CDR1 and CDR2: SGHRS, YFSETQ. V lost 1 base and J 0 bases, leaving 25 bases between the germline ends. CDR3 length: 20 residues. CDR3 loop: CASSLLGGLTGSLMNTEAFF. CDR3 nucleotide sequence: TGCGCCAGCAGCTTGTTGGGTGGATTAACAGGGTCTCTCATGAACACTGAAGCTTTCTTT. The whole variable domain, filled in from reference TRBV5-1 and TRBJ1-1, reads KAGVTQTPRYLIKTRGQQVTLSCSPISGHRSVSWYQQTPGQGLQFLFEYFSETQRNKGNFPGRFSGRQFSNSRSEMNVSTLELGDSALYLCASSLLGGLTGSLMNTEAFFGQGTRLTVV.

CDR3 sequence: CASSQGLLGGELFF. CDR3 bases: TGTGCCAGCAGCCAGGGACTCCTTGGCGGGGAGCTGTTTTTT. V usage is TRBV3-1 (or the pseudogene TRBV3-2) and J usage is TRBJ2-2, with a weak D call TRBD2 (6 bases). Germline assignment: CDR1 LGHDT and CDR2 YNNKEL (reference sequence). V was trimmed by 3 bases and J by 7 bases, leaving 12 bases between them. This CDR3 has 14 amino acids.

This chain connects TRBV6-6 to TRBJ1-1; D remains unclear. The CDR3 has 14 amino acids. Germline CDR1 reads MNHNY; CDR2 reads SVGAGI (reference sequence). V was shortened by 7 bases and J by 2 bases, with 14 bases between the two germline ends. In nucleotides, the CDR3 is TGTGCCAGCACGGCTGGGAGAGGTAACACTGAAGCTTTCTTT. It is translated as CASTAGRGNTEAFF.

This chain links TRBV6-6 with TRBJ1-5; perhaps TRBD1 as D (5 bases). The germline V gene encodes CDR1 MNHNY and CDR2 SVGAGI (reference sequence). Trimming took 4 bases from V and 9 from J, leaving 13 bases between them. This CDR3 comprises 13 residues. The CDR3 sequence is CASSSLMGRPQHF. The CDR3 nucleotides read TGTGCCAGCAGTTCGCTTATGGGGCGGCCCCAGCATTTT.

This chain links TRBV29-1 with TRBJ1-2, with TRBD1 identical over 7 bases. J was trimmed by 6 bases and V by 6 bases; bases with no gene match: 13. Germline V gene data show CDR1 as SQVTM and CDR2 as ANQGSEA. The CDR3 contains 14 residues. Here the CDR3 reads CSVEPPGQLHGYTF. The CDR3 DNA is TGCAGCGTGGAACCCCCGGGACAGCTCCATGGCTACACCTTC.

The rearrangement links TRBV5-1 to TRBJ1-5; possibly TRBD1 for D (6 bases). Germline V lookup: CDR1 SGHRS, CDR2 YFSETQ. Trimming shortened V by 0 bases and J by 7 bases, and 14 bases separated the two germline ends. This CDR3 spans 15 amino acids. The CDR3 reads CASSLDGGADQPQHF. The CDR3 DNA reads as TGCGCCAGCAGCTTGGACGGGGGGGCGGACCAGCCCCAGCATTTT.

V is TRBV19 and J is TRBJ2-5, with D unresolved. Trimming took off 3 bases at V and 2 bases at J, with 7 bases between the two ends. Per germline, CDR1 LNHDA and CDR2 SQIVND (reference sequence). This CDR3 contains 13 residues. CDR3 DNA: TGTGCCAGTAGTATTCGGTTACAAGAGACCCAGTACTTC. It is translated as CASSIRLQETQYF.

The table lists this clone with a count of one. The chain employs TRBV19 and TRBJ2-5; a weak D match, TRBD2 (5 bases). Trimming removed 6 bases at V and 4 bases at J, with 15 bases between. CDR1 and CDR2 (germline): LNHDA, SQIVND (reference sequence). The CDR3 has 14 residues. The CDR3 loop reads CASRETGRAETQYF. The CDR3 DNA reads TGTGCCAGTAGAGAGACGGGAAGGGCAGAGACCCAGTACTTC.

This clone occurred once. The J gene is TRBJ1-1, the V gene TRBV20-1; possibly TRBD1 for D (5 bases). The V end was cut by 5 bases, the J end by 7 bases, with 11 bases between. There are 11 residues in the CDR3. CDR1 is DFQATT, CDR2 SNEGSKA, per germline (reference sequence). Written as DNA, the CDR3 is TGCAGTGCTGGGCCCGGGGGTGAAGCTTTCTTT. The encoded protein is CSAGPGGEAFF.

The chain joins TRBV10-3 to TRBJ1-1; 7 bases are shared with TRBD1. Germline lookup yields CDR1 ENHRY and CDR2 SYGVKD. Germline trimming cut 5 bases from V and 5 bases from J; bases unmatched to any gene: 8. This CDR3 is 14 amino acids long. CDR3 protein: CAISPTHRGTEAFF. The CDR3 coding sequence is TGTGCCATCAGTCCCACCCACAGGGGAACTGAAGCTTTCTTT.

V and J are TRBV5-6 and TRBJ1-2; D is possibly TRBD1 (5 bases). V lost 4 bases and J 2 bases, leaving 12 bases between the germline ends. This CDR3 has 14 residues. Germline V lookup: CDR1 SGHDT, CDR2 YYEEEE. This chain's CDR3 is CASSPQGLNYGYTF. The CDR3 nucleotides read TGTGCCAGCAGCCCCCAGGGTTTAAACTATGGCTACACCTTC.

The V gene is TRBV5-6, the J gene TRBJ2-3, with 8 positions matching TRBD2. The ends lost 2 bases at V and 4 bases at J; junction bases unmatched: 15. Germline loops: CDR1 SGHDT, CDR2 YYEEEE. The CDR3 has 18 amino acids. The DNA of the CDR3 is TGTGCCAGCAGCTTAAGGAGCGGGGGCCGCAATATACCAGATACGCAGTATTTT. Translating gives CASSLRSGGRNIPDTQYF.

This rearrangement joins TRBV10-3 to TRBJ2-7; TRBD2 aligns across 8 bases. After removal of 4 bases from V and 3 bases from J, the junction contained 8 bases not matched to a gene. The CDR3 consists of 15 residues. The V gene's germline CDR1 is ENHRY and CDR2 SYGVKD. DNA for the CDR3: TGTGCCATCAGTGCCCCAACTAGCGGAGACTACGAGCAGTACTTC. It encodes CAISAPTSGDYEQYF.